This T cell receptor beta chain was retrieved from a study of neurological immune-mediated disorders. Between the trimmed V and J ends, which lost 1 base and 0 bases, there was a span of 4 bases. The CDR3 covers 14 residues. Germline V gives CDR1 SGHDN, CDR2 FVKESK. This clonotype was counted ten times or more. Preparation of the unsorted libraries drew on 2 million PBMCs stored at -80 C. The authors produced cDNA by 5'RACE using 10-nucleotide random UMIs. TCRdb recomputed calls from the 5' RACE reads with MiXCR, one row per CDR3 protein. The repertoire includes tens of thousands of distinct CDR3 sequences, over 2% of them detected once, and roughly 2.3% sits in the top ten.

The receptor's source is a man between 50 and 59 years old with multiple sclerosis. The source material was PBMCs. The V call is TRBV14, the J call TRBJ1-3; D is unresolved. CDR3 in DNA: TGTGCCAGCAGCCAAGGGAGCTCTGGAAACACCATATATTTT. Its protein product is CASSQGSSGNTIYF. Using reference TRBV14 and TRBJ1-3 for the parts outside the CDR3, the full variable domain is EAGVTQFPSHSVIEKGQTVTLRCDPISGHDNLYWYRRVMGKEIKFLLHFVKESKQDESGMPNNRFLAERTGGTYSTLKVQPAELEDSGVYFCASSQGSSGNTIYFGEGSWLTVV.